The rows below give T cell receptor beta chains drawn from one sample of a study of response to subunit inactivated influenza vaccine. TCRdb reprocessed the RT-PCR reads with MiXCR, giving one entry per CDR3 protein. Among about 300,000 distinct CDR3 sequences listed, around a fifth were seen once. Sequenced material: PBMCs from blood, taken around 22 months after vaccination. All receptors derive from a man aged 50-75 years who received an inactivated influenza vaccine. Each CDR3 is given with its conserved first and last residue. The D gene is left open where the match is weak. Clone size is given for some rows only: seen once, a few or many times, or a class if the clone is expanded.

TRBJ2-3 | TRBD1 | TRBV7-2 | . | CASSPQPDRVHTQYF | TGTGCCAGCAGCCCCCAGCCAGACAGGGTACATACGCAGTATTTT
TRBJ1-1 | . | TRBV25-1 | few | CASSQDSPGTEAFF | TGTGCCAGCAGTCAGGACAGCCCAGGGACTGAAGCTTTCTTT
TRBJ2-7 | . | TRBV20-1 | . | CSARVGGGGTYEQYF | TGCAGTGCTAGAGTAGGGGGCGGGGGTACCTACGAGCAGTACTTC
TRBJ1-1 | . | TRBV29-1 | . | CSAGIMNTEAFF | TGCAGCGCAGGGATAATGAACACTGAAGCTTTCTTT
TRBJ1-1 | . | TRBV12-3/TRBV12-4 | many | CASSWVELAEAFF | TGTGCCAGCAGTTGGGTCGAGTTGGCAGAAGCTTTCTTT
TRBJ2-7 | TRBD1 | TRBV18 | few | CASSRDSKSYEQYF | TGTGCCAGCTCACGGGACAGTAAATCCTACGAGCAGTACTTC
TRBJ1-6 | . | TRBV3-1 | . | CASSQTGERGSPLHF | TGTGCCAGCAGCCAAACCGGTGAAAGGGGTTCACCCCTCCACTTT
TRBJ1-5 | . | TRBV20-1 | many | CSATDGNNQPQHF | TGCAGTGCCACCGACGGGAACAATCAGCCCCAGCATTTT
TRBJ1-5 | . | TRBV24-1 | many | CATSRYGGPNQPQHF | TGTGCCACCAGCCGATACGGGGGGCCCAATCAGCCCCAGCATTTT
TRBJ1-1 | TRBD1 | TRBV6-6 | . | CASNLQGPTEAFF | TGTGCCAGCAATTTACAGGGGCCCACTGAAGCTTTCTTT
TRBJ2-1 | TRBD2 | TRBV5-1 | . | CASSLAPTGGPSEQFF | TGCGCCAGCAGCTTGGCCCCCACGGGGGGGCCCAGTGAGCAGTTCTTC
TRBJ2-2 | TRBD1 | TRBV10-3 | many | CAISESGDRRPSTGELFF | TGTGCCATCAGTGAGTCTGGGGACAGGAGACCGTCCACCGGGGAGCTGTTTTTT
TRBJ1-2 | . | TRBV20-1 | few | CSAKRGAANLYGYTF | TGCAGTGCTAAGAGGGGGGCAGCAAACCTCTATGGCTACACCTTC
TRBJ1-1 | . | TRBV11-2 | . | CASSFASGNTEAFF | TGTGCCAGCAGCTTTGCCTCGGGGAACACTGAAGCTTTCTTT
TRBJ2-2 | TRBD1 | TRBV4-3 | . | CASSLEDRGTGELFF | TGCGCCAGCAGCCTAGAGGACAGGGGTACCGGGGAGCTGTTTTTT
TRBJ2-7 | . | TRBV12-3/TRBV12-4 | . | CASSFLSTTYEQYF | TGTGCCAGCAGTTTCCTGAGCACGACCTACGAGCAGTACTTC
TRBJ2-7 | . | TRBV28 | . | CASRSQGGSYEQYF | TGTGCCAGCAGATCACAGGGAGGCTCCTACGAGCAGTACTTC
TRBJ2-5 | TRBD2 | TRBV12-3/TRBV12-4 | few | CASSAGGLAGRETQYF | TGTGCCAGCAGTGCCGGGGGACTAGCGGGGAGGGAGACCCAGTACTTC
TRBJ1-6 | TRBD1 | TRBV25-1 | many | CASSARDRGPLHF | TGTGCCAGCAGTGCGCGGGACAGGGGGCCCCTCCACTTT
TRBJ2-2 | TRBD1 | TRBV5-1 | few | CASSSRTGNTGELFF | TGCGCCAGCAGCTCTCGGACAGGGAACACCGGGGAGCTGTTTTTT
TRBJ2-5 | TRBD2 | TRBV2 | few | CASTGTSGGRETQYF | TGTGCCAGCACCGGGACTAGCGGGGGTCGAGAGACCCAGTACTTC
TRBJ2-3 | . | TRBV6-5 | few | CASSYSRGSTDTQYF | TGTGCCAGCAGTTACTCGAGGGGTAGCACAGATACGCAGTATTTT
TRBJ2-1 | TRBD1 | TRBV6-5 | . | CASSYSQGGVNEQFF | TGTGCCAGCAGTTACTCACAGGGGGGTGTGAATGAGCAGTTCTTC
TRBJ1-5 | . | TRBV6-2/TRBV6-3 | few | CASVAGESNSNQPQHF | TGTGCCAGCGTGGCGGGTGAGAGCAATAGCAATCAGCCCCAGCATTTT
TRBJ2-5 | . | TRBV20-1 | . | CSATRGPLRETQYF | TGCAGTGCCACCCGGGGGCCTCTAAGGGAGACCCAGTACTTC
TRBJ2-5 | . | TRBV10-3 | few | CAISESPSEETQYF | TGTGCCATCAGTGAGTCCCCTAGCGAAGAGACCCAGTACTTC
TRBJ1-5 | . | TRBV15 | . | CATSRDLMYQPQHF | TGTGCCACCAGCAGAGATCTTATGTATCAGCCCCAGCATTTT
TRBJ1-1 | . | TRBV5-1 | few | CASSLEGQSNTEAFF | TGCGCCAGCAGCTTGGAAGGACAGTCGAACACTGAAGCTTTCTTT
TRBJ2-1 | TRBD1 | TRBV6-5 | . | CASSYSGQGSYNEQFF | TGTGCCAGCAGTTACTCGGGACAGGGCTCCTACAATGAGCAGTTCTTC
TRBJ2-7 | TRBD1 | TRBV19 | . | CASSIRRTGFYEQYF | TGTGCCAGTAGTATCCGCCGGACAGGGTTCTACGAGCAGTACTTC
TRBJ2-7 | TRBD2 | TRBV19 | . | CASSITSGTYEQYF | TGTGCCAGTAGTATCACTAGCGGAACCTACGAGCAGTACTTC
TRBJ1-1 | . | TRBV7-2 | few | CASSNGPGDTEAFF | TGTGCCAGCAGCAACGGGCCCGGGGACACTGAAGCTTTCTTT
TRBJ2-1 | . | TRBV29-1 | many | CSGSGTPSYNEQFF | TGCAGCGGCTCCGGGACGCCCTCCTACAATGAGCAGTTCTTC
TRBJ1-5 | TRBD1 | TRBV18 | . | CASSLRDRGREQPQHF | TGTGCCAGCTCACTCCGGGACAGGGGGCGCGAGCAGCCCCAGCATTTT
TRBJ2-2 | . | TRBV6-5 | . | CASLGAGELFF | TGTGCCAGCTTAGGGGCCGGGGAGCTGTTTTTT
TRBJ1-1 | . | TRBV12-3/TRBV12-4 | . | CASSTRASANTEAFF | TGTGCCAGCAGTACCAGGGCTTCTGCGAACACTGAAGCTTTCTTT
TRBJ2-1 | TRBD1 | TRBV28 | few | CASRGQYNEQFF | TGTGCCAGCAGGGGACAGTACAATGAGCAGTTCTTC
TRBJ2-2 | TRBD2 | TRBV24-1 | few | CATSEENLAGNTGELFF | TGTGCCACCAGTGAAGAGAACTTAGCGGGGAACACCGGGGAGCTGTTTTTT
TRBJ1-5 | . | TRBV12-3/TRBV12-4 | . | CASSLNYEVGNQPQHF | TGTGCCAGCAGTTTGAACTATGAGGTGGGAAATCAGCCCCAGCATTTT
TRBJ1-2 | TRBD1 | TRBV3-1 | . | CASSLWDRGGGYTF | TGTGCCAGCAGCCTATGGGACAGGGGTGGTGGCTACACCTTC
TRBJ2-1 | TRBD2 | TRBV6-5 | few | CASSYGTSGINEQFF | TGTGCCAGCAGTTACGGAACTAGCGGGATAAATGAGCAGTTCTTC
TRBJ2-1 | TRBD2 | TRBV20-1 | . | CSARPVAGSSYNEQFF | TGCAGTGCTAGACCGGTAGCGGGCAGCTCCTACAATGAGCAGTTCTTC
TRBJ1-3 | . | TRBV3-1 | few | CASSLRGGTSGNTIYF | TGTGCCAGCAGCCTTAGAGGTGGTACCTCTGGAAACACCATATATTTT
TRBJ2-5 | . | TRBV20-1 | . | CSATRRAGQETQYF | TGCAGTGCTACCCGGAGAGCGGGCCAAGAGACCCAGTACTTC
TRBJ1-2 | . | TRBV4-3 | many | CASSQDAGPYGYTF | TGCGCCAGCAGCCAAGATGCAGGCCCCTATGGCTACACCTTC
TRBJ1-6 | . | TRBV20-1 | few | CSARDLGGAGNSPLHF | TGCAGTGCTAGAGATCTGGGGGGCGCCGGGAATTCACCCCTCCACTTT
TRBJ2-3 | . | TRBV29-1 | . | CSVELPGPIWADTQYF | TGCAGCGTTGAACTACCTGGACCCATTTGGGCAGATACGCAGTATTTT
TRBJ1-2 | . | TRBV12-5 | few | CASGSGTGFGYTF | TGTGCTAGTGGCTCGGGCACAGGGTTTGGCTACACCTTC